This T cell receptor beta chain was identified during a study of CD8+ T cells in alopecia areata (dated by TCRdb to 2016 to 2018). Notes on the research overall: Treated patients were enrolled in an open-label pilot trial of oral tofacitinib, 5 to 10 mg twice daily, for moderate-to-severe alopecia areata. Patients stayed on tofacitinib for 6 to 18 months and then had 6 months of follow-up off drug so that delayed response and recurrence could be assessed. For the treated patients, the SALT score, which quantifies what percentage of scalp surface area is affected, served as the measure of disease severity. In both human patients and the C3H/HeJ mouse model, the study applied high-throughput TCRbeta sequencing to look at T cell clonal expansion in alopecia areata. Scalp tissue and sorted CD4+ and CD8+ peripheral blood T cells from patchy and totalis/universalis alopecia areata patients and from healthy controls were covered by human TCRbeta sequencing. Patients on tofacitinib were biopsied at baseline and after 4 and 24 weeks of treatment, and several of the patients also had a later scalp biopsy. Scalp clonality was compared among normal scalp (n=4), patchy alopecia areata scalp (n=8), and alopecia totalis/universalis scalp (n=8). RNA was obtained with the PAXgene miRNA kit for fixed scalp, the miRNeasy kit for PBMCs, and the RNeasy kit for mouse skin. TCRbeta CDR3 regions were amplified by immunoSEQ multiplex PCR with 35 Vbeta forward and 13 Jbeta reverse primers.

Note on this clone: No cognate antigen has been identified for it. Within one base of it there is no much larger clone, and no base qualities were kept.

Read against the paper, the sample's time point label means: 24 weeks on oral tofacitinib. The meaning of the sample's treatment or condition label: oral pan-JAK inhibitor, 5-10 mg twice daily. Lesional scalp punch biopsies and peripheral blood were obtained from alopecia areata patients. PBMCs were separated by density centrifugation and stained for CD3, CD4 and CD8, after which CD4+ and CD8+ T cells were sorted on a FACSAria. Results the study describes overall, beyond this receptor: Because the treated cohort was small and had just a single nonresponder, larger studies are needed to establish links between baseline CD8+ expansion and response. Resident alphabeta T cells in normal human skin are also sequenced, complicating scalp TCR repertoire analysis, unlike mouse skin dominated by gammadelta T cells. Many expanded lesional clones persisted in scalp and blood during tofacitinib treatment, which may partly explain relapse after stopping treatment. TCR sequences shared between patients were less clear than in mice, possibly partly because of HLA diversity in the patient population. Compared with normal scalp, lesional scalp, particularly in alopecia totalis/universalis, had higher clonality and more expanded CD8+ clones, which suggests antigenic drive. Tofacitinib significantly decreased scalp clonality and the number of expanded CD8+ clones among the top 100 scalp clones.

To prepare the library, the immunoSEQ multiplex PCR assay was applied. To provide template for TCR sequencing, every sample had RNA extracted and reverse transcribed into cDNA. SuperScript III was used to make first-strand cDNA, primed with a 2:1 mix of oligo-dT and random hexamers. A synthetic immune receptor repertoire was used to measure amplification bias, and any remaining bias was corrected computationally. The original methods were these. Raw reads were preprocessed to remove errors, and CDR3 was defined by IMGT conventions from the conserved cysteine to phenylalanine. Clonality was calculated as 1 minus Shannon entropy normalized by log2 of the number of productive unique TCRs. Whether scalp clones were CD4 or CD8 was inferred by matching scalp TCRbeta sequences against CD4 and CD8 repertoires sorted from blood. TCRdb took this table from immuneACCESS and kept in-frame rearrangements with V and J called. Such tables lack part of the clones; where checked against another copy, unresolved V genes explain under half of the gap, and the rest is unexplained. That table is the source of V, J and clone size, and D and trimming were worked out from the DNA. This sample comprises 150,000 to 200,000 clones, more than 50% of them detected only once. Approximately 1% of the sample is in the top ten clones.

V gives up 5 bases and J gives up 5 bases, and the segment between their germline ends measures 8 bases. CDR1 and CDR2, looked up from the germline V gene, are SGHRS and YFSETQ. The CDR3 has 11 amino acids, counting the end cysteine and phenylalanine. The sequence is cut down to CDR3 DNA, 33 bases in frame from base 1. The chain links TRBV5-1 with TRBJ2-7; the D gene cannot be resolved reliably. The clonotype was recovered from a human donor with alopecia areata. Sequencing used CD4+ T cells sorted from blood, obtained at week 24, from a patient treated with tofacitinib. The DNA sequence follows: TGCGCCAGCAGTTTTGGGCACGAGCAGTACTTC. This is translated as CASSFGHEQYF.